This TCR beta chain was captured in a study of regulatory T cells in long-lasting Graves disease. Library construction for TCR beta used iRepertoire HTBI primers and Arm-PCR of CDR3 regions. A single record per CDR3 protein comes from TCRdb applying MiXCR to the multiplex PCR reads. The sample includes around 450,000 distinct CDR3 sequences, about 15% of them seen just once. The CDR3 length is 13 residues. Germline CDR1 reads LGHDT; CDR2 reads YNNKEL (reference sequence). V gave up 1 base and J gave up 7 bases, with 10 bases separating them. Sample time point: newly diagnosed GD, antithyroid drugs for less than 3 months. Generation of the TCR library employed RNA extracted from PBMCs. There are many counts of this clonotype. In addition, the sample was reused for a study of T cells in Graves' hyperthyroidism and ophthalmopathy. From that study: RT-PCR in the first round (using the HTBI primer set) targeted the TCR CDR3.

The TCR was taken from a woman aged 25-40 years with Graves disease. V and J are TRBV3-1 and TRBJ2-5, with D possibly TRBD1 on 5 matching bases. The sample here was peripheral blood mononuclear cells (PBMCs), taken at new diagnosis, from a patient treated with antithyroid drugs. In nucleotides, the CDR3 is TGTGCCAGCAGCCAAGTTTATACAGGGACCCAGTACTTC. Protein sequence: CASSQVYTGTQYF.